This section outlines one T cell receptor beta chain sequence together with its context. The antigen is unknown. This sample is drawn from a study of PD-1 blockade in classical Hodgkin lymphoma. General study results and limits: Healthy donors reportedly exceeded newly diagnosed patients in baseline TCR diversity.

Each of the patients experienced relapse following autologous stem cell transplantation, and their brentuximab vedotin exposure differed. Complete response, partial response or progressive disease were the best responses. Germline assignment: CDR1 SGDLS and CDR2 YYNGEE. The germline V and J ends were trimmed by 7 bases and 4 bases, with 15 bases remaining between them. This CDR3 spans 14 amino acids. The data were produced by immunoSEQ multiplex PCR, yet TCRdb's version contains in-frame clones alone and is incomplete. The data hold some 21,000 clones, with 80% observed a single time. Here the sequenced sample was peripheral blood mononuclear cells (PBMCs), taken before the second cycle of nivolumab. The TCR comes from a human donor with classical Hodgkin lymphoma. The V gene is TRBV9, the J gene TRBJ2-1, with D possibly matching TRBD2 (5 bases). The CDR3 region is CASEGPRSYNEQFF. CDR3 bases: TGTGCCAGCGAGGGCCCCCGCTCATACAATGAGCAGTTCTTC.